A single sample is the source of the 8 T cell receptor beta chains below, sequenced in a study of beta chain features in type 1 diabetes. Findings of the study overall: In all four CD4+ subsets, TCRB CDR3 length was significantly, moderately reduced in type 1 diabetes.

These receptors' antigens are unknown. Expressed TCRB transcripts were sequenced because the entire RNA isolate underwent reverse transcription. Sequencing was performed with immunoSEQ multiplex PCR; in TCRdb, only in-frame clones are kept and a portion is missing. Of roughly 150,000 clones in the sample, approximately 8.7% were seen once. The sequenced material came from central memory CD4+ T cells from blood. The receptors originated from a woman aged 30 to 39 with type 1 diabetes.

The chain carries TRBV30 and TRBJ2-2; D uncertain. The CDR3 is made up of 14 amino acids. Germline V gene data show CDR1 as GTSNPN and CDR2 as SVGIG (reference sequence). V lost 0 bases and J lost 3, with 8 bases in between. The CDR3 region is CAWSVLSYTGELFF. The CDR3 DNA reads TGTGCCTGGAGTGTGCTCAGTTACACCGGGGAGCTGTTTTTT.

The table lists this clone with a few counts. The V gene is TRBV5-6, the J gene TRBJ2-4; perhaps TRBD2 as D (5 bases). Per germline, CDR1 SGHDT and CDR2 YYEEEE. The V end was cut by 2 bases, the J end by 7 bases, with 19 bases between. This CDR3 contains 16 residues. Written as DNA, the CDR3 is TGTGCCAGCAGCTTAATGGGCCTTACACCGGGGAACATTCAGTACTTC. Its protein is CASSLMGLTPGNIQYF.

This clone was seen a few times. The rearrangement joins TRBV6-1 to TRBJ2-7; the D is unclear. Trimming left V 11 bases short and J 0 bases short, with 11 bases between. This CDR3 has 12 residues. The germline gives CDR1 MNHNS, CDR2 SASEGT. This chain's CDR3 is CACALSSYEQYF. The CDR3 nucleotides are TGTGCCTGCGCACTGAGCTCCTACGAGCAGTACTTC.

The chain couples TRBV30 to TRBJ2-6, with D possibly being TRBD2 (6 bases). The CDR3 runs 17 residues. Trimming took 2 bases from V and 0 from J, leaving 14 bases between them. Germline V gives CDR1 GTSNPN, CDR2 SVGIG (reference sequence). In nucleotides, the CDR3 is TGTGCCTGGAGTTTGGAGGGATTCCGCTCTGGGGCCAACGTCCTGACTTTC. This encodes CAWSLEGFRSGANVLTF.

This clone was seen only a few times. The rearrangement joins TRBV6-4 to TRBJ2-1; D is perhaps TRBD2 (6 bases). The V end was cut by 7 bases, the J end by 0 bases, with 16 bases between. From germline, CDR1 is MRHNA and CDR2 SNTAGT. This CDR3 comprises 16 residues. The CDR3: CASKHLAPGSYNEQFF. The CDR3 region has the DNA TGTGCCAGCAAACACCTAGCGCCAGGCTCCTACAATGAGCAGTTCTTC.

This clone has more than one count but fewer than ten. V usage is TRBV7-2 and J usage is TRBJ2-5; 7 bases agree with TRBD2. The CDR3 length is 14 residues. Germline V CDR1 and CDR2: SGHTA, FQGNSA. V lost 3 bases to trimming and J lost 0 bases; unmatched junction nucleotides: 1. The CDR3 DNA reads as TGTGCCAGCAGCTTGGGACTATACCAAGAGACCCAGTACTTC. Protein product: CASSLGLYQETQYF.

The table lists this clone with a few counts. The genes are TRBV5-1 and TRBJ2-7, with D unclear. There are 13 residues in the CDR3. V was shortened by 5 bases and J by 6 bases, with 15 bases between the two germline ends. Germline V gives CDR1 SGHRS, CDR2 YFSETQ. CDR3: CASSPDGPGEQYF. The CDR3 DNA is TGCGCCAGCAGTCCCGACGGCCCAGGCGAGCAGTACTTC.

V and J are TRBV4-3 and TRBJ2-5; D perhaps matches TRBD1 (6 bases). CDR1 is LGHNA, CDR2 YSLEER, per germline. This CDR3 contains 15 residues. Trimming pared 0 bases from V and 2 bases from J, leaving 10 bases between. The CDR3 reads CASSQDWGQQETQYF. The CDR3 nucleotides read TGCGCCAGCAGCCAAGATTGGGGACAACAAGAGACCCAGTACTTC.